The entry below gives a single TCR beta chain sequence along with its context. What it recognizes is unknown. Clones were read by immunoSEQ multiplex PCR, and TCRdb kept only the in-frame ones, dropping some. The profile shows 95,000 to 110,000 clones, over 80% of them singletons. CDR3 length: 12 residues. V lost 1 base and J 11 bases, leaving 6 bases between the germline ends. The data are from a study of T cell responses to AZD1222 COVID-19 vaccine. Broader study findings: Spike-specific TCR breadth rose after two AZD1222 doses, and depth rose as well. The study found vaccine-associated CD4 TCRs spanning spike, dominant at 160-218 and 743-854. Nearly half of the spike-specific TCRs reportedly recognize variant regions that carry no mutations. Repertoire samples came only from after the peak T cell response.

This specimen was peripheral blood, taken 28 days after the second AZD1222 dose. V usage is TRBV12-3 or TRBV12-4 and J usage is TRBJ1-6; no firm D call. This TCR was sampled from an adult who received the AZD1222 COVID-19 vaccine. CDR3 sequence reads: CASSLERTPLHF. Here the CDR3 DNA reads TGTGCCAGCAGTTTAGAGCGTACACCCCTCCACTTT.